A single sample is the source of the 23 T cell receptor beta chains below, sequenced in a study of OX40 agonist ivuxolimab in advanced cancers. Library construction relied on the immunoSEQ multiplex PCR assay. Entries here come from immuneACCESS through TCRdb and include only in-frame sequences with V and J called. Some clones fail to appear in such tables; in the studies checked, an unresolved V gene covers under half of the shortfall, and the cause of the remainder is unknown. The sample table contains about 73,000 clones; only one count was recorded for more than 80% of them. Roughly 0.5% of the sample lies in the top ten. Sequencing used CD4+ or CD8+ T cells sorted from blood, obtained in a trial of the OX40 agonist ivuxolimab. These receptor sequences come from an adult with an advanced solid tumor such as melanoma, head and neck, liver or kidney cancer.

The chain is built from TRBV28 and TRBJ2-7, with D possibly matching TRBD1 (6 bases). This CDR3 has 14 residues. Trimming cost V 3 bases and J 0 bases, with 9 bases left between them. CDR1 is MDHEN and CDR2 is SYDVKM in the germline V gene. The CDR3, as DNA: TGTGCCAGCAGTTTGACAGGAAACTCCTACGAGCAGTACTTC. Translating it yields CASSLTGNSYEQYF.

The chain links TRBV29-1 to TRBJ1-3; D is perhaps TRBD1 (6 bases). CDR3 length: 13 amino acids. Trimming took 7 bases from V and 0 from J, leaving 10 bases between them. Per the germline V gene, CDR1 is SQVTM and CDR2 is ANQGSEA. CDR3 coding DNA: TGCAGCGGCAGGGGTAGCTCTGGAAACACCATATATTTT. As protein: CSGRGSSGNTIYF.

The V and J genes are TRBV28 and TRBJ1-1; 9 nucleotides align to TRBD1. CDR3 length: 14 amino acids. The ends lost 4 bases at V and 10 bases at J; junction bases unmatched: 10. Looked up from germline, CDR1 is MDHEN and CDR2 is SYDVKM. CDR3: CASSSYRGRIRAFF. For the CDR3, the DNA is TGTGCCAGCAGTTCCTACAGGGGGCGAATTAGAGCTTTCTTT. The whole variable domain, filled in from reference TRBV28 and TRBJ1-1, reads DVKVTQSSRYLVKRTGEKVFLECVQDMDHENMFWYRQDPGLGLRLIYFSYDVKMKEKGDIPEGYSVSREKKERFSLILESASTNQTSMYLCASSSYRGRIRAFFGQGTRLTVV.

The rearrangement links TRBV5-1 to TRBJ2-5; D is ambiguous. The CDR3 totals 13 residues. Germline CDR1 and CDR2: SGHRS and YFSETQ. The ends were cut back, 5 bases at V and 1 base at J, with 9 bases in the middle. The CDR3 nucleotides read TGCGCCAGCAGTGGTGGGTTCCAAGAGACCCAGTACTTC. Translating it yields CASSGGFQETQYF.

The V gene is TRBV6-6, the J gene TRBJ2-1; D tentatively fits TRBD1 or TRBD2 (5 bases each). CDR1 is MNHNY, CDR2 SVGAGI, per germline (reference sequence). The CDR3 length is 15 residues. V lost 5 bases and J lost 0, with 11 bases in between. CDR3 nucleotides: TGTGCCAGCAGTAGGGGAGACGGCTCCTACAATGAGCAGTTCTTC. This gives the protein CASSRGDGSYNEQFF.

This sequence joins TRBV5-1 and TRBJ2-7; 9 positions match TRBD1. CDR1 is SGHRS, CDR2 YFSETQ, per germline. V lost 4 bases, J lost 3 bases, and 5 bases stayed unmatched. The CDR3 runs 14 residues. The CDR3 loop is CASSGAGQGYEQYF. CDR3 nucleotide sequence: TGCGCCAGCAGCGGAGCGGGACAGGGCTACGAGCAGTACTTC.

The rearrangement uses TRBV10-1 and TRBJ2-1, with D perhaps given as TRBD1 or TRBD2 (5 bases each). Germline values: CDR1 WNHNN, CDR2 SYGVQD (reference sequence). V was clipped by 10 bases and J by 4 bases, with 14 bases between them. CDR3 size: 13 residues. CDR3: CATQGRRYNEQFF. The CDR3 DNA follows: TGCGCCACCCAGGGACGAAGATACAATGAGCAGTTCTTC.

V is TRBV7-2 and J is TRBJ2-7; D perhaps matches TRBD1 (6 bases). V lost 1 base and J 3 bases, leaving 7 bases between the germline ends. CDR1 is SGHTA and CDR2 is FQGNSA in the germline V gene. The CDR3 contains 13 residues. The CDR3 sequence: CASSLGQVYEQYF. CDR3 DNA sequence: TGTGCCAGCAGCTTAGGACAGGTCTACGAGCAGTACTTC.

This clone has just one count. The chain employs TRBV11-3 and TRBJ2-2; D tentatively reads TRBD1 or TRBD2 (5 bases each). V shed 5 bases and J shed 6 bases, with 13 bases lying between them. Germline V gives CDR1 SGHNT, CDR2 YENEEA. This CDR3 comprises 14 residues. The CDR3 DNA is TGTGCCAGCAGCGGGGGAGCCATGGCCGGGGAGCTGTTTTTT. It translates to CASSGGAMAGELFF.

This clone came up a few times. The chain recombines TRBV30 with TRBJ1-1, with D hard to call. Germline CDR1 GTSNPN, CDR2 SVGIG (reference sequence). CDR3 size: 12 residues. The germline V and J ends were trimmed by 2 bases and 8 bases, with 12 bases remaining between them. The CDR3 region has the DNA TGTGCCTGGAGTAACCGGGGTAGGGAAGCTTTCTTT. Translation: CAWSNRGREAFF.

The genes are TRBV15 and TRBJ2-3; D gene unclear. Trimming took off 3 bases at V and 3 bases at J, with 10 bases between the two ends. This CDR3 is 14 amino acids long. CDR1 and CDR2 from the germline V gene are LNHNV and YYDKDF (reference sequence). CDR3 DNA sequence: TGTGCCACCAGCAGGGGATCGATTACAGATACGCAGTATTTT. Translated: CATSRGSITDTQYF.

V and J are TRBV7-2 and TRBJ1-5; D possibly corresponds to TRBD1 (6 bases). CDR1 is SGHTA and CDR2 is FQGNSA in the germline V gene. The CDR3 has 14 residues. V shed 3 bases and J shed 11 bases, with 17 bases lying between them. The CDR3 sequence is CASSLTGALGAQHF. Here the CDR3 DNA reads TGTGCCAGCAGCTTGACAGGAGCGTTAGGGGCCCAGCATTTT.

Remarks on this clone: The junction does not match germline at one end; this may be a read error. The CDR3 reads CASSLATRDTQYF. In DNA form, the CDR3 reads TGTGCTAGCAGCTTAGCTACCCGGGATACGCAGTATTTT. V usage is TRBV7-7 and J usage is TRBJ2-3; D remains unclear. There are 13 residues in the CDR3. Per germline, CDR1 SSHAT and CDR2 FNYEAQ (reference sequence).

The rearrangement joins TRBV28 to TRBJ2-1; D is unresolved. Trimming removed 1 base from V and 7 bases from J, with 5 bases in between. This CDR3 is 12 amino acids long. Germline V gives CDR1 MDHEN, CDR2 SYDVKM. CDR3: CASSLSWNEQFF. The DNA of the CDR3 is TGTGCCAGCAGTTTATCGTGGAATGAGCAGTTCTTC.

The chain employs TRBV29-1 and TRBJ2-3; D assignment may be TRBD1 or TRBD2 (5 bases each). The CDR3 has 12 amino acids. CDR1 and CDR2 from the germline V gene are SQVTM and ANQGSEA. The V gene lost 7 bases and the J gene lost 2 bases, with 10 bases spanning the gap. CDR3 sequence: CSARGLTDTQYF. The CDR3 region has the DNA TGCAGCGCACGGGGCCTCACAGATACGCAGTATTTT.

The J gene is TRBJ2-1, the V gene TRBV20-1; D is undetermined. The ends were cut back, 0 bases at V and 8 bases at J, with 5 bases in the middle. This CDR3 comprises 11 residues. CDR1 is DFQATT and CDR2 is SNEGSKA in the germline V gene (reference sequence). DNA of the CDR3: TGCAGTGCTAGAGATAAAGATGAGCAGTTCTTC. Protein product: CSARDKDEQFF.

V and J are TRBV28 and TRBJ2-3; the match to TRBD2 covers 12 bases. The J segment lost 13 bases and the V segment lost 6 bases, leaving 5 bases of the junction unmatched. Per the germline V gene, CDR1 is MDHEN and CDR2 is SYDVKM. The CDR3 runs to 12 residues. The DNA for the CDR3 is TGTGCCAGCAGGACTAGCGGGAGATTTAAGTATTTT. This gives the protein CASRTSGRFKYF.

This clone was picked up a small number of times. V and J are TRBV2 and TRBJ1-2; TRBD1 matches at 9 bases. V trimming: 4 bases; J trimming: 1 base; junction bases outside the gene matches: 1. This CDR3 is built from 14 residues. CDR1 and CDR2 (germline): SNHLY, FYNNEI. This chain's CDR3 is CASSVDRGNYGYTF. CDR3 DNA sequence: TGTGCCAGCAGTGTGGACAGGGGTAACTATGGCTACACCTTC.

The V and J genes are TRBV9 and TRBJ2-7; no definite D call. CDR1 and CDR2 from the germline V gene are SGDLS and YYNGEE. The CDR3 is 14 residues long. Trimming cost V 2 bases and J 0 bases, with 9 bases left between them. CDR3 in amino acids: CASSVSISSYEQYF. The DNA for the CDR3 is TGTGCCAGCAGCGTCTCTATTAGCTCCTACGAGCAGTACTTC. Drawing the rest from reference TRBV9 and TRBJ2-7, the complete variable domain is DSGVTQTPKHLITATGQRVTLRCSPRSGDLSVYWYQQSLDQGLQFLIQYYNGEERAKGNILERFSAQQFPDLHSELNLSSLELGDSALYFCASSVSISSYEQYFGPGTRLTVT.

This clone was counted once. The chain uses TRBV19 and TRBJ1-5, with D tentatively TRBD1 (5 bases). This CDR3 contains 14 residues. Trimming removed 3 bases from V and 6 bases from J, with 12 bases in between. Germline V gives CDR1 LNHDA, CDR2 SQIVND (reference sequence). The CDR3 sequence: CASSIIDGGQPQHF. DNA of the CDR3: TGTGCCAGTAGTATTATCGACGGGGGTCAGCCCCAGCATTTT.

The chain couples TRBV28 to TRBJ2-7, with 9 bases matching TRBD2. Germline V gene data show CDR1 as MDHEN and CDR2 as SYDVKM. V dropped 5 bases and J dropped 3; count of bases not matched to a gene: 5. CDR3 size: 14 residues. The CDR3 sequence is CASSPGTSSYEQYF. CDR3 in DNA: TGTGCCAGCAGTCCCGGGACTAGCAGCTACGAGCAGTACTTC.

The V and J genes are TRBV19 and TRBJ2-5; 15 nucleotides line up with TRBD2. This CDR3 region has 16 residues. CDR1 LNHDA and CDR2 SQIVND come from the germline V gene (reference sequence). With V trimmed by 5 bases and J by 5 bases, 6 bases remained unmatched. As DNA, the CDR3 is TGTGCCAGTAGTCGGACTAGCGGGAGGGCCTGGGAGACCCAGTACTTC. Amino acids: CASSRTSGRAWETQYF.

J is TRBJ2-7 and V is TRBV7-2; 9 bases match TRBD2. This CDR3 region has 14 residues. Unmatched junction bases numbered 6, after V lost 3 bases and J lost 6 bases. The V gene's germline CDR1 is SGHTA and CDR2 FQGNSA. The CDR3 loop reads CASSLTSGETEQYF. CDR3 coding DNA: TGTGCCAGCAGCTTGACTAGCGGAGAAACCGAGCAGTACTTC.